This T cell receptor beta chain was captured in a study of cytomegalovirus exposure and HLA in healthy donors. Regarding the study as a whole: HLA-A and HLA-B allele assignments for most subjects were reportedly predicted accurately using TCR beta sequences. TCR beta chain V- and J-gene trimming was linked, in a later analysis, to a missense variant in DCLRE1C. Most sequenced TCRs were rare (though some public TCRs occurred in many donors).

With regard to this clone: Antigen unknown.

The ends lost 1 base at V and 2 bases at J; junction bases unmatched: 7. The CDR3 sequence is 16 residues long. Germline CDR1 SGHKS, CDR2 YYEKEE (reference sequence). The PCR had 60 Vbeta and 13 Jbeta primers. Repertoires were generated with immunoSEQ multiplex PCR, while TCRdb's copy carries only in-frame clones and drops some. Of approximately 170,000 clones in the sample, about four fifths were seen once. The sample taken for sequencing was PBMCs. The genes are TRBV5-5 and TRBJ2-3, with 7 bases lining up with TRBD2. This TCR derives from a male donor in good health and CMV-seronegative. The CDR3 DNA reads TGTGCCAGCAGCTTGAAGGGAGGGGCTATCACAGATACGCAGTATTTT. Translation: CASSLKGGAITDTQYF.